These 20 T cell receptor beta chains were all obtained from the same sample, sequenced in a study of blood T cell repertoires in COVID-19. The table came from immunoSEQ multiplex PCR; TCRdb's copy has only in-frame clones and leaves some out. The table includes about 150,000 clones, approximately 88% detected once. Input material: peripheral blood. Source of these receptors: a human donor in a cohort sampled during active COVID-19.

The chain recombines TRBV7-2 with TRBJ1-2; D gene ambiguous. The CDR3 has 13 amino acids. Germline V lookup: CDR1 SGHTA, CDR2 FQGNSA. With 5 bases removed from V and 8 bases from J, the gap between germline ends came to 15 bases. The CDR3 is CASSPQIDGGYTF. The CDR3 DNA sequence: TGTGCCAGCAGCCCCCAGATTGACGGGGGCTACACCTTC. The full variable domain, completed using reference TRBV7-2 and TRBJ1-2, is GAGVSQSPSNKVTEKGKDVELRCDPISGHTALYWYRQSLGQGLEFLIYFQGNSAPDKSGLPSDRFSAERTGGSVSTLTIQRTQQEDSAVYLCASSPQIDGGYTFGSGTRLTVV.

The CDR3 nucleotides are TGCAGTGCTAGTGACCCGGAGACCCAGTACTTC. As protein: CSASDPETQYF. The chain has TRBV20-1 and TRBJ2-5, with D uncertain. Germline CDR1 and CDR2: DFQATT and SNEGSKA (reference sequence). V was trimmed by 3 bases and J by 5 bases, leaving 7 bases between them. This CDR3 has 11 amino acids.

This chain joins TRBV11-2 and TRBJ2-5; 7 positions match TRBD2. CDR1 and CDR2 (germline): SGHAT, FQNNGV. With V trimmed by 2 bases and J by 5 bases, 14 bases remained unmatched. There are 17 residues in the CDR3. In DNA, the CDR3 is TGTGCCAGCAGCTTACCCGGGCGGGAGATCGGTGTGGAGACCCAGTACTTC. This gives the protein CASSLPGREIGVETQYF.

The rearrangement links TRBV30 to TRBJ1-4, with 8 bases that match TRBD1. The germline CDR1 and CDR2 sequences are GTSNPN and SVGIG (reference sequence). The V gene end was trimmed by 0 bases and the J gene end by 3 bases; junction bases not matched to a gene: 3. The CDR3 has 15 residues. The CDR3 reads CAWSVRQGPNEKLFF. CDR3 DNA: TGTGCCTGGAGTGTCCGACAGGGGCCTAATGAAAAACTGTTTTTT.

This rearrangement joins TRBV6-2 or TRBV6-3 to TRBJ1-2; D possibly corresponds to TRBD1 (5 bases). The CDR3 loop spans 14 amino acids. Germline V gives CDR1 MNHEY, CDR2 SVGEGT. Trimming removed 2 bases from V and 4 bases from J, with 11 bases in between. The CDR3 sequence is CASSYPGTLYGYTF. For the CDR3, the DNA is TGTGCCAGCAGTTACCCCGGGACTCTCTATGGCTACACCTTC.

The chain joins TRBV24-1 to TRBJ2-7; possibly TRBD1 for D (5 bases). CDR3 length: 13 residues. The germline gives CDR1 KGHDR, CDR2 SFDVKD. V lost 3 bases and J 0 bases, leaving 5 bases between the germline ends. This CDR3 is CATSDRGSYEQYF. The CDR3, as DNA: TGTGCCACCAGTGATAGGGGCTCCTACGAGCAGTACTTC.

The chain has TRBV10-3 and TRBJ2-3; a weak D match, TRBD2 (6 bases). The CDR3 spans 13 residues. Trimming took off 5 bases at V and 2 bases at J, with 8 bases between the two ends. CDR1 ENHRY and CDR2 SYGVKD come from the germline V gene. As DNA, the CDR3 is TGTGCCATCAGTTTAGCGGACACAGATACGCAGTATTTT. This translates into CAISLADTDTQYF.

This clone came up once. The chain uses TRBV30 and TRBJ1-4; D ambiguous. CDR1 and CDR2 from the germline V gene are GTSNPN and SVGIG (reference sequence). V was shortened by 3 bases and J by 7 bases, with 6 bases between the two germline ends. This CDR3 contains 11 residues. The CDR3 sequence is CAWRDIEKLFF. The DNA of the CDR3 is TGTGCCTGGAGAGACATTGAAAAACTGTTTTTT. Looking up the rest from reference TRBV30 and TRBJ1-4 gives the full variable domain: SQTIHQWPATLVQPVGSPLSLECTVEGTSNPNLYWYRQAAGRGLQLLFYSVGIGQISSEVPQNLSASRPQDRQFILSSKKLLLSDSGFYLCAWRDIEKLFFGSGTQLSVL.

This clone was seen only once. CDR3 protein: CATSRTTRGPYNSPLHF. The CDR3 DNA sequence: TGTGCCACCAGTAGGACCACTAGGGGGCCATATAATTCACCCCTCCACTTT. This sequence joins TRBV24-1 and TRBJ1-6; TRBD1 agrees at 7 bases. CDR3 size: 17 residues. Germline values: CDR1 KGHDR, CDR2 SFDVKD. The V gene end was trimmed by 6 bases and the J gene end by 4 bases; junction bases not matched to a gene: 11.

Only one count was recorded for this clone. The chain recombines TRBV29-1 with TRBJ2-4, with D perhaps matching TRBD1 (6 bases). CDR3 length: 16 amino acids. Trimming removed 4 bases from V and 1 base from J, with 17 bases in between. Germline assignment: CDR1 SQVTM and CDR2 ANQGSEA. CDR3 sequence (DNA): TGCAGCGTTGGGTCAACAGGGCTGGAGGCCAAAAACATTCAGTACTTC. It encodes CSVGSTGLEAKNIQYF. The entire variable domain, with the rest obtained from reference TRBV29-1 and TRBJ2-4, is as follows: SAVISQKPSRDICQRGTSLTIQCQVDSQVTMMFWYRQQPGQSLTLIATANQGSEATYESGFVIDKFPISRPNLTFSTLTVSNMSPEDSSIYLCSVGSTGLEAKNIQYFGAGTRLSVL.

V is TRBV6-5 and J is TRBJ1-4, with 8 bases aligning to TRBD1. There are 15 residues in the CDR3. V shed 4 bases, J shed 7 bases, and the junction held 8 bases outside the gene matches. The germline V gene encodes CDR1 MNHEY and CDR2 SVGAGI. The CDR3 nucleotides read TGTGCCAGCAGTTCTTCCAGGGGGCTAGGTGAAAAACTGTTTTTT. Its translation: CASSSSRGLGEKLFF.

This clone was observed once. The gene calls are TRBV6-5 and TRBJ1-2, with D perhaps TRBD1 (6 bases). V was trimmed by 6 bases and J by 3 bases, leaving 11 bases between them. The CDR3 loop spans 13 amino acids. Germline CDR1 reads MNHEY; CDR2 reads SVGAGI. The CDR3 DNA sequence: TGTGCCAGCAGGAACAGGGTTTACTATGGCTACACCTTC. Its protein is CASRNRVYYGYTF.

The V and J genes are TRBV28 and TRBJ1-6; TRBD1 matches at 9 bases. Trimming took 6 bases from V and 0 from J; bases not matched to a gene: 15. Germline V CDR1 and CDR2: MDHEN, SYDVKM. The CDR3 is made up of 20 amino acids. As DNA, the CDR3 is TGTGCCAGCAGCATGAGTGCGACAGGGGGATGGAGCTCCTATAATTCACCCCTCCACTTT. Translation gives CASSMSATGGWSSYNSPLHF.

This clone occurred a few times. The chain recombines TRBV27 with TRBJ2-2; D unclear. The CDR3 has 13 amino acids. V dropped 5 bases and J dropped 5 bases, with 9 bases sitting between them. Germline CDR1 is MNHEY and CDR2 is SMNVEV (reference sequence). The CDR3 nucleotides read TGTGCCAGCAGTCCAACTTCGACCGGGGAGCTGTTTTTT. Its protein is CASSPTSTGELFF.

This chain links TRBV7-9 with TRBJ2-7; D possibly corresponds to TRBD1 (6 bases). Germline CDR1 reads SEHNR; CDR2 reads FQNEAQ (reference sequence). CDR3 length: 15 amino acids. V was cut by 4 bases and J by 1 base, with 14 bases left in between. This chain's CDR3 is CASSSIQGPSYEQYF. The CDR3 DNA follows: TGTGCCAGCAGCTCCATACAGGGACCTTCCTACGAGCAGTACTTC.

This clone occurred a few times. V usage is TRBV30 and J usage is TRBJ1-5; 7 positions match TRBD1. The J segment lost 4 bases and the V segment lost 5 bases, leaving 11 bases of the junction unmatched. The CDR3 covers 15 residues. In germline, CDR1 is GTSNPN, CDR2 SVGIG (reference sequence). The CDR3 sequence: CAWQHRQGVNQPQHF. The CDR3 coding sequence is TGTGCCTGGCAACACCGACAGGGTGTGAATCAGCCCCAGCATTTT.

CDR3 DNA sequence: TGTGCCAGCAGTTCCCTCGGGGACAGCGTTGGGCAGTACTTC. Its protein product is CASSSLGDSVGQYF. The rearrangement uses TRBV27 and TRBJ2-7; 7 bases agree with TRBD1. The CDR3 loop spans 14 amino acids. Germline CDR1 reads MNHEY; CDR2 reads SMNVEV (reference sequence). Trimming took 4 bases from V and 9 from J; bases not matched to a gene: 12.

The sample holds one count of this clone. The chain has TRBV3-1 (or the pseudogene TRBV3-2) and TRBJ2-1; 9 bases are a match to TRBD2. Trimming at V came to 1 base and at J to 8 bases, leaving 6 bases not matched to a gene. CDR1 is LGHDT and CDR2 is YNNKEL in the germline V gene (reference sequence). The CDR3 has 15 residues. CDR3 residues: CASSQGAGGPDEQFF. Written as DNA, the CDR3 is TGTGCCAGCAGCCAAGGAGCGGGGGGCCCCGATGAGCAGTTCTTC.

V usage is TRBV19 and J usage is TRBJ1-6; 9 bases match TRBD1. CDR1 LNHDA and CDR2 SQIVND come from the germline V gene (reference sequence). Trimming removed 6 bases from V and 10 bases from J; junction bases left unmatched: 4. The CDR3 is 13 residues long. CDR3 DNA: TGTGCCAGTAGCGTGGACAGGGGCTCACCCCTCCACTTT. Translated: CASSVDRGSPLHF.

V gene TRBV19 combines with J gene TRBJ2-7; 9 positions match TRBD1. The junction had 4 bases not matched to a gene; V was cut back by 2 bases and J by 2 bases. Germline V gene sequence: CDR1 LNHDA, CDR2 SQIVND (reference sequence). This CDR3 spans 15 amino acids. CDR3 in amino acids: CASSIPGQGPYEQYF. CDR3 nucleotides: TGTGCCAGTAGTATACCGGGACAGGGACCCTACGAGCAGTACTTC.